This TCR beta chain stems from a study of immune evolution from preneoplasia to lung adenocarcinoma. About the study: HLA loss of heterozygosity: roughly 6.6% AIS, roughly 15% MIA, over 30% ADC, none AAH. Study-wide points: Later-stage lesions appeared to have more T cells, more diversity, less clonality.

CDR1 SGHTA and CDR2 FQGNSA come from the germline V gene. V was pared by 0 bases and J by 1 base, with 7 bases between. The CDR3 has 15 amino acids. Regarding this clone: What it recognizes is unknown.

Repertoires were generated with immunoSEQ multiplex PCR, while TCRdb's copy carries only in-frame clones and drops some. The sample lists several thousand clones; 90% were seen once. Patient tissue came from resections in Japan or China, 2014–2017. After pathologic assessment, macro-dissection selected premalignant or tumor cells for extraction. The gene calls are TRBV7-2 and TRBJ1-5, with D tentatively TRBD1 (5 bases). The receptor was derived from a person aged 70 to 79 with invasive lung adenocarcinoma. The sequenced sample consisted of FFPE invasive lung adenocarcinoma tissue. The CDR3 sequence: CASSLAKGSNQPQHF. CDR3 DNA: TGTGCCAGCAGCTTAGCCAAGGGGAGCAATCAGCCCCAGCATTTT.